Listed here are 31 T cell receptor beta chains from one sample, sequenced in a study of blood T cell repertoires in COVID-19. Profiled with immunoSEQ multiplex PCR; TCRdb holds only in-frame clones, not every one. The sample comprises about 160,000 clones, 92% of which are singletons, and 4.5% to 5% rests with the top ten. Input material: peripheral blood. The receptors were gathered from a man aged 30-40 years with COVID-19, enrolled during active disease.

This sequence joins TRBV27 and TRBJ1-3, with a tentative D call TRBD1 (6 bases). The V end lost 3 bases, the J end lost 7 bases, and 16 bases lay between the germline ends. Germline V CDR1 and CDR2: MNHEY, SMNVEV (reference sequence). The CDR3 extends over 15 amino acids. CDR3 sequence: CASSLSSQGINTIYF. CDR3 DNA sequence: TGTGCCAGCAGTTTGTCTTCCCAGGGGATCAACACCATATATTTT.

The chain combines TRBV5-5 with TRBJ2-7; the match to TRBD2 covers 7 bases. Germline CDR1 is SGHKS and CDR2 is YYEKEE (reference sequence). The CDR3 runs 14 residues. V lost 3 bases to trimming and J lost 3 bases; unmatched junction nucleotides: 6. CDR3 nucleotide sequence: TGTGCCAGCAGCTGGCAGGGAGGGTACTACGAGCAGTACTTC. Translating gives CASSWQGGYYEQYF.

This sequence joins TRBV9 and TRBJ1-3, with D unclear. V lost 3 bases and J 0 bases, leaving 4 bases between the germline ends. The length of the CDR3 is 13 residues. The germline CDR1 and CDR2 sequences are SGDLS and YYNGEE. DNA for the CDR3: TGTGCCAGCAGCGCAGGCTCTGGAAACACCATATATTTT. The encoded protein is CASSAGSGNTIYF. The full variable domain, with the rest looked up from reference TRBV9 and TRBJ1-3, is DSGVTQTPKHLITATGQRVTLRCSPRSGDLSVYWYQQSLDQGLQFLIQYYNGEERAKGNILERFSAQQFPDLHSELNLSSLELGDSALYFCASSAGSGNTIYFGEGSWLTVV.

The J gene is TRBJ2-1, the V gene TRBV12-3 or TRBV12-4; D not certain. CDR3 length: 12 amino acids. With 3 bases removed from V and 8 bases from J, the gap between germline ends came to 8 bases. CDR3 in amino acids: CASSFRVYEQFF. CDR3 nucleotides: TGTGCCAGCAGTTTTCGGGTGTATGAGCAGTTCTTC.

Comments on this clone: At the DNA level, this CDR3 is encoded by other sequences in the same sample as well. CDR3 nucleotide sequence: TGCGCCAGCAGCTTGGAAGGGGGCCCGAATTCACCCCTCCACTTT. Its protein product is CASSLEGGPNSPLHF. The chain is built from TRBV5-1 and TRBJ1-6, with TRBD1 identical over 7 bases. J lost 7 bases, V lost 0 bases, and 4 bases had no gene match. The germline CDR1 and CDR2 sequences are SGHRS and YFSETQ. The CDR3 is made up of 15 amino acids.

The chain is built from TRBV11-3 and TRBJ2-1; D is unclear. V was cut by 0 bases and J by 10 bases, with 7 bases left in between. This CDR3 contains 12 residues. Germline lookup yields CDR1 SGHNT and CDR2 YENEEA. CDR3: CASSLDPREQFF. The CDR3 DNA is TGTGCCAGCAGCTTAGATCCCAGGGAGCAGTTCTTC.

This clone was observed once. The chain employs TRBV5-4 and TRBJ2-3, with D perhaps TRBD1 (6 bases). Germline assignment: CDR1 SGHNT and CDR2 YYREEE (reference sequence). This CDR3 contains 14 residues. Trimming took off 3 bases at V and 2 bases at J, with 10 bases between the two ends. The CDR3 DNA follows: TGTGCCAGCAGCTCACAGGGTAACACAGATACGCAGTATTTT. Amino acids: CASSSQGNTDTQYF. The entire variable domain, with the rest obtained from reference TRBV5-4 and TRBJ2-3, is as follows: ETGVTQSPTHLIKTRGQQVTLRCSSQSGHNTVSWYQQALGQGPQFIFQYYREEENGRGNFPPRFSGLQFPNYSSELNVNALELDDSALYLCASSSQGNTDTQYFGPGTRLTVL.

CDR3 region: CASSMTAGGPNEQFF. CDR3 nucleotides: TGTGCCAGTAGTATGACAGCGGGAGGGCCTAATGAGCAGTTCTTC. The J gene is TRBJ2-1, the V gene TRBV19; 10 bases map to TRBD2. V trimming: 3 bases; J trimming: 7 bases; junction bases outside the gene matches: 6. CDR1 and CDR2 (germline): LNHDA, SQIVND (reference sequence). This CDR3 is 15 amino acids long.

The J gene is TRBJ2-2, the V gene TRBV28; the D gene is possibly TRBD1 (6 bases). V lost 7 bases, J lost 2 bases, and 14 bases lay in between. CDR1 MDHEN and CDR2 SYDVKM come from the germline V gene. CDR3 length: 15 residues. The CDR3 nucleotides are TGTGCCAGCAACCAGGGGAACAGCAACACCGGGGAGCTGTTTTTT. Translation: CASNQGNSNTGELFF.

The CDR3 nucleotides are TGTGCCAGCGGCCCCAGGGGTTCGCCCAAGATCGCTGAAGCTTTCTTT. It is translated as CASGPRGSPKIAEAFF. The V call is TRBV6-6, the J call TRBJ1-1; D may be TRBD1 (6 bases). V was clipped by 8 bases and J by 6 bases, with 25 bases between them. CDR1 and CDR2 (germline): MNHNY, SVGAGI (reference sequence). The CDR3 sequence is 16 residues long.

This clone was seen just once. The V and J genes are TRBV6-6 and TRBJ2-7; D gene unclear. The CDR3 is 13 amino acids. Germline CDR1 MNHNY, CDR2 SVGAGI (reference sequence). Trimming took off 0 bases at V and 3 bases at J, with 6 bases between the two ends. CDR3 in amino acids: CASSYSAGYEQYF. DNA for the CDR3: TGTGCCAGCAGTTACTCCGCAGGCTACGAGCAGTACTTC.

The J gene is TRBJ2-1, the V gene TRBV7-3; the D gene is possibly TRBD2 (6 bases). Germline V lookup: CDR1 SGHTA, CDR2 FQGTGA. V gave up 2 bases and J gave up 4 bases, with 12 bases separating them. This CDR3 is 15 amino acids long. CDR3 region: CASSLQGGPYNEQFF. CDR3 DNA: TGTGCCAGCAGCTTACAGGGAGGTCCTTACAATGAGCAGTTCTTC.

The V call is TRBV23-1, the J call TRBJ2-5, with 7 bases that match TRBD1. TRBV23-1 is filed as an ORF, its function uncertain. The CDR3 has 17 residues. Unmatched junction bases numbered 10, after V lost 2 bases and J lost 1 base. CDR3: CASSQPPPGTAQETQYF. CDR3 sequence (DNA): TGCGCCAGCAGTCAACCTCCTCCCGGGACAGCCCAAGAGACCCAGTACTTC.

The CDR3 DNA follows: TGTGCCAGCAGCTTCAACGGACAGGGGCTGAACACCATATATTTT. Translating gives CASSFNGQGLNTIYF. The J gene is TRBJ1-3, the V gene TRBV7-2; TRBD1 agrees at 9 bases. The CDR3 contains 15 residues. Germline values: CDR1 SGHTA, CDR2 FQGNSA. V lost 3 bases to trimming and J lost 7 bases; unmatched junction nucleotides: 7. The variable domain in full, completed from reference TRBV7-2 and TRBJ1-3, reads GAGVSQSPSNKVTEKGKDVELRCDPISGHTALYWYRQSLGQGLEFLIYFQGNSAPDKSGLPSDRFSAERTGGSVSTLTIQRTQQEDSAVYLCASSFNGQGLNTIYFGEGSWLTVV.

V usage is TRBV11-2 and J usage is TRBJ2-2, with TRBD2 identical over 8 bases. Germline CDR1 SGHAT, CDR2 FQNNGV. The length of the CDR3 is 15 residues. Losses at the gene ends were 1 base for V and 6 bases for J; bases not matched to a gene: 4. The CDR3: CASSLGSGGAGELFF. Written as DNA, the CDR3 is TGTGCCAGCAGCTTAGGTTCCGGGGGGGCCGGGGAGCTGTTTTTT.

The chain joins TRBV10-3 to TRBJ2-5; TRBD1 matches 8 bases. Germline values: CDR1 ENHRY, CDR2 SYGVKD. The ends lost 2 bases at V and 5 bases at J; junction bases unmatched: 1. CDR3 length equals 13 residues. This CDR3 is CAISERTGETQYF. The CDR3 coding sequence is TGTGCCATCAGTGAGAGGACAGGGGAGACCCAGTACTTC.

This rearrangement joins TRBV7-9 to TRBJ1-1; 9 bases align to TRBD1. The CDR3 is 14 residues long. With V trimmed by 2 bases and J by 7 bases, 5 bases remained unmatched. Germline V lookup: CDR1 SEHNR, CDR2 FQNEAQ (reference sequence). In nucleotides, the CDR3 is TGTGCCAGCAGCTTATACACGACAGGGGGTGAAGCTTTCTTT. Its protein product is CASSLYTTGGEAFF.

This rearrangement joins TRBV3-1 (or the pseudogene TRBV3-2) to TRBJ2-1; no clear D. Trimming shortened V by 4 bases and J by 10 bases, and 14 bases separated the two germline ends. CDR3 length: 13 residues. Germline loops: CDR1 LGHDT, CDR2 YNNKEL (reference sequence). This CDR3 reads CASSPPETSEQFF. The CDR3 region has the DNA TGTGCCAGCAGCCCCCCCGAGACTTCCGAGCAGTTCTTC.

J is TRBJ2-2 and V is TRBV28; possibly TRBD2 for D (6 bases). V lost 7 bases and J 3 bases, leaving 9 bases between the germline ends. This CDR3 is built from 13 residues. Germline CDR1 is MDHEN and CDR2 is SYDVKM. The CDR3 bases are TGTGCCAGCAATGGGGGGTACACCGGGGAGCTGTTTTTT. Protein: CASNGGYTGELFF. Drawing the rest from reference TRBV28 and TRBJ2-2, the complete variable domain is DVKVTQSSRYLVKRTGEKVFLECVQDMDHENMFWYRQDPGLGLRLIYFSYDVKMKEKGDIPEGYSVSREKKERFSLILESASTNQTSMYLCASNGGYTGELFFGEGSRLTVL.

V gene TRBV25-1 combines with J gene TRBJ1-4; 7 bases match TRBD1. CDR3 size: 14 residues. V lost 5 bases and J lost 6; bases outside the gene matches: 6. From germline, CDR1 is MGHDK and CDR2 SYGVNS. CDR3 nucleotides: TGTGCCAGCAGTACCCCCCAGGGGGATGAAAAACTGTTTTTT. Amino acids: CASSTPQGDEKLFF.

V gene TRBV29-1 combines with J gene TRBJ2-7; 12 positions match TRBD1. The V and J ends lost 6 bases and 2 bases, in that order; junction bases with no gene match: 5. The CDR3 is 14 amino acids. Germline CDR1 is SQVTM and CDR2 is ANQGSEA. In nucleotides, the CDR3 is TGCAGCGTGGGGGGACAGGGGGCCCCCTACGAGCAGTACTTC. This codes for CSVGGQGAPYEQYF.

The chain joins TRBV4-2 to TRBJ2-4; a weak D match, TRBD1 (5 bases). This CDR3 comprises 14 residues. V gave up 0 bases and J gave up 5 bases, with 8 bases separating them. Germline assignment: CDR1 LGHNA and CDR2 YNFKEQ. For the CDR3, the DNA is TGTGCCAGCAGCCAAGACGACAGCCAAAACATTCAGTACTTC. The encoded protein is CASSQDDSQNIQYF.

This clone was seen only once. The chain employs TRBV19 and TRBJ1-5; TRBD1 matches at 7 bases. The V segment lost 0 bases and the J segment 6 bases; nucleotides outside the gene matches: 5. Germline loops: CDR1 LNHDA, CDR2 SQIVND (reference sequence). This CDR3 is built from 15 residues. The CDR3 is CASSIDVTGTQPQHF. In nucleotides, the CDR3 is TGTGCCAGTAGTATAGATGTGACAGGGACTCAGCCCCAGCATTTT.

The chain links TRBV27 to TRBJ2-1; 10 bases fit TRBD1. The germline V gene has CDR1 MNHEY and CDR2 SMNVEV (reference sequence). There are 15 residues in the CDR3. Trimming took 8 bases from V and 10 from J; bases not matched to a gene: 14. The CDR3 sequence is CASYLGGQGKYEQFF. The CDR3, as DNA: TGTGCCAGCTACCTTGGGGGACAGGGGAAATACGAGCAGTTCTTC.

The chain recombines TRBV11-3 with TRBJ2-7, with a tentative D call TRBD1 (6 bases). Germline V gene lookup returns CDR1 SGHNT and CDR2 YENEEA. Trimming took off 5 bases at V and 3 bases at J, with 17 bases between the two ends. The CDR3 covers 15 residues. As DNA, the CDR3 is TGTGCCAGCAGCCCCCGGGACATTGGGATCTACGAGCAGTACTTC. Protein: CASSPRDIGIYEQYF. Together with reference TRBV11-3 and TRBJ2-7, the CDR3 gives the full variable domain: EAGVVQSPRYKIIEKKQPVAFWCNPISGHNTLYWYLQNLGQGPELLIRYENEEAVDDSQLPKDRFSAERLKGVDSTLKIQPAELGDSAVYLCASSPRDIGIYEQYFGPGTRLTVT.

This chain uses TRBV5-4 with TRBJ1-2; 7 bases are a match to TRBD1. The CDR3 runs 14 residues. Germline CDR1 is SGHNT and CDR2 is YYREEE (reference sequence). The V segment lost 2 bases and the J segment 0 bases; nucleotides outside the gene matches: 1. CDR3 in DNA: TGTGCCAGCAGCTTAGGACAGGCTAACTATGGCTACACCTTC. As protein: CASSLGQANYGYTF.

This chain links TRBV9 with TRBJ1-1, with D unresolved. Germline values: CDR1 SGDLS, CDR2 YYNGEE. This CDR3 is 14 amino acids long. Trimming cost V 2 bases and J 3 bases, with 11 bases left between them. CDR3 sequence reads: CASSVDGSHTEAFF. CDR3 nucleotide sequence: TGTGCCAGCAGCGTTGACGGGAGTCACACTGAAGCTTTCTTT.

About this clone itself: The same CDR3 can be traced to other DNA sequences in this sample. The chain has TRBV7-3 and TRBJ2-1; tentative D call: TRBD1 (6 bases). The CDR3 length is 15 residues. The V end was cut by 5 bases, the J end by 0 bases, with 11 bases between. In germline, CDR1 is SGHTA, CDR2 FQGTGA. CDR3 region: CASSPDRSSYNEQFF. The CDR3 nucleotides are TGTGCCAGCAGCCCAGACAGGAGCTCCTACAATGAGCAGTTCTTC.

The chain has TRBV5-1 and TRBJ2-1; 8 positions agree with TRBD2. Germline V lookup: CDR1 SGHRS, CDR2 YFSETQ. The trim removed 3 bases at V and 10 bases at J, leaving 12 bases unmatched. The CDR3 has 15 amino acids. For the CDR3, the DNA is TGCGCCAGCAGCTCCGGCGGACTAGCCAGTTCGGAGCAGTTCTTC. Its translation: CASSSGGLASSEQFF.

The CDR3 loop is CASSFSWTGGYTF. CDR3 bases: TGTGCCAGCAGCTTCTCGTGGACAGGGGGCTACACCTTC. The gene calls are TRBV7-9 and TRBJ1-2; 8 nucleotides line up with TRBD1. Germline loops: CDR1 SEHNR, CDR2 FQNEAQ (reference sequence). The CDR3 is made up of 13 amino acids. After removal of 3 bases from V and 8 bases from J, the junction contained 5 bases not matched to a gene.

This sequence joins TRBV6-5 and TRBJ2-2, with 7 bases fitting TRBD1. Trimming removed 8 bases from V and 7 bases from J; junction bases left unmatched: 13. Germline values: CDR1 MNHEY, CDR2 SVGAGI. The CDR3 is 15 residues long. The CDR3 nucleotides are TGTGCCAGCCAAAGGCCAGGGGGAAGTGGCGGGGAGCTGTTTTTT. It is translated as CASQRPGGSGGELFF.